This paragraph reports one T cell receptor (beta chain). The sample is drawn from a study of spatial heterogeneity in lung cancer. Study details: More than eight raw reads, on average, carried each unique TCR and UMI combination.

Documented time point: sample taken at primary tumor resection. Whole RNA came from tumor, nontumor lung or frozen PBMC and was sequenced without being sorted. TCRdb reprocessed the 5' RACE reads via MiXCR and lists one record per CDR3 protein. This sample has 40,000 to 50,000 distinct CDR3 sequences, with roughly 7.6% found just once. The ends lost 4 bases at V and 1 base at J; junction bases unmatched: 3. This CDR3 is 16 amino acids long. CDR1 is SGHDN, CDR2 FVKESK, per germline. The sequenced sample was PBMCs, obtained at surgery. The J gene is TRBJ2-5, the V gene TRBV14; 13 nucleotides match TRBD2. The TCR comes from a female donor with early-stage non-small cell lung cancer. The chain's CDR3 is CASSRRLAGGQETQYF. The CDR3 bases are TGTGCCAGCAGCCGGAGACTAGCGGGGGGCCAAGAGACCCAGTACTTC. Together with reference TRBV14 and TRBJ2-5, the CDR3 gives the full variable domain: EAGVTQFPSHSVIEKGQTVTLRCDPISGHDNLYWYRRVMGKEIKFLLHFVKESKQDESGMPNNRFLAERTGGTYSTLKVQPAELEDSGVYFCASSRRLAGGQETQYFGPGTRLLVL.